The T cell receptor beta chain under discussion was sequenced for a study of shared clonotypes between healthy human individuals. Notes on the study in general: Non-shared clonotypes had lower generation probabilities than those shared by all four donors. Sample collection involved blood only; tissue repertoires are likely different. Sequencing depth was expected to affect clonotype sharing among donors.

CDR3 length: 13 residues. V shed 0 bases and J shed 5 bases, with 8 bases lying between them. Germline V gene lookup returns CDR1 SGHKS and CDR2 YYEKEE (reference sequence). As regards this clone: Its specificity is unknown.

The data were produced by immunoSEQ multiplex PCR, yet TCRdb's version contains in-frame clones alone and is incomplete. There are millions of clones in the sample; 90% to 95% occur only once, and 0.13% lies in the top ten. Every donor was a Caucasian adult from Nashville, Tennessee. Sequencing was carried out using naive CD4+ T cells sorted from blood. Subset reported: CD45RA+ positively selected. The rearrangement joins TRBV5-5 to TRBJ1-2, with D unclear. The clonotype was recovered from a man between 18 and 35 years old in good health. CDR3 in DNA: TGTGCCAGCAGCTTGGCAGGTTTATATGGCTACACCTTC. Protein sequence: CASSLAGLYGYTF.